This T cell receptor beta chain was profiled in a study of blood T cell repertoires in COVID-19. Here immunoSEQ multiplex PCR was the method, and the copy in TCRdb shows in-frame clones only, minus some. This sample has about 480,000 clones, with around 89% found just once. V was shortened by 0 bases and J by 1 base, with 10 bases between the two germline ends. The CDR3 covers 15 residues. Germline-derived CDR1 and CDR2 are LGHNA and YSLEER. The chain links TRBV4-3 to TRBJ2-7, with D maybe TRBD1 (5 bases). Sequenced material: PBMCs or T cells enriched from blood (not recorded which). The TCR sequence derives from a woman aged 40 to 50 who had recovered from COVID-19. The CDR3: CASSQDITGSYEQYF. CDR3 bases: TGCGCCAGCAGCCAAGACATTACAGGATCCTACGAGCAGTACTTC.